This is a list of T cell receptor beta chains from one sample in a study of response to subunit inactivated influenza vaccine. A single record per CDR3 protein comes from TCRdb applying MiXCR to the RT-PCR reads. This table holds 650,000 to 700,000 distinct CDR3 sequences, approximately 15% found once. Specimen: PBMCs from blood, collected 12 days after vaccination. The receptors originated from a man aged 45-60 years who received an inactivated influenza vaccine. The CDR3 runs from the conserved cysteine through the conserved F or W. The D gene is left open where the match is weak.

CDR3: CASSRDGDYEQYF; J: TRBJ2-7; V: TRBV4-2; D: .
CDR3: CASVLSPGEGDTQYF; J: TRBJ2-3; V: TRBV18; D: .
CDR3: CASSLDRTVNLFQYF; J: TRBJ2-4; V: TRBV11-2; D: .
CDR3: CASSYGGEWTEAFF; J: TRBJ1-1; V: TRBV12-3/TRBV12-4; D: .
CDR3: CSARVKDRGLNTEAFF; J: TRBJ1-1; V: TRBV20-1; D: TRBD1
CDR3: CASSLVSGPLNEQFF; J: TRBJ2-1; V: TRBV7-2; D: .
CDR3: CASSPLGQGWSEQYF; J: TRBJ2-7; V: TRBV21-1; D: .
CDR3: CASSTGPRTEAFF; J: TRBJ1-1; V: TRBV6-1; D: .
CDR3: CASSASTGELFF; J: TRBJ2-2; V: TRBV9; D: .
CDR3: CASSLESATNEKLFF; J: TRBJ1-4; V: TRBV7-9; D: .
CDR3: CASRELRNEQFF; J: TRBJ2-1; V: TRBV28; D: .
CDR3: CASSYQVQGAYEQFF; J: TRBJ2-1; V: TRBV6-2/TRBV6-3; D: TRBD1
CDR3: CASSQVGTGHNEQFF; J: TRBJ2-1; V: TRBV4-2; D: TRBD1
CDR3: CASSPRPTGGELFF; J: TRBJ2-2; V: TRBV12-3/TRBV12-4; D: .
CDR3: CSAILEGAYGYTF; J: TRBJ1-2; V: TRBV20-1; D: TRBD1
CDR3: CASRQNPGQDNQPQHF; J: TRBJ1-5; V: TRBV4-2; D: .
CDR3: CATLYRDRGPSYNEQFF; J: TRBJ2-1; V: TRBV10-3; D: TRBD1
CDR3: CASSLRGSGGTDTQYF; J: TRBJ2-3; V: TRBV7-8; D: .
CDR3: CSARPPGQGNQPQHF; J: TRBJ1-5; V: TRBV20-1; D: TRBD1
CDR3: CASSRGASSYNEQFF; J: TRBJ2-1; V: TRBV27; D: .
CDR3: CASSVSNGYEQYF; J: TRBJ2-7; V: TRBV18; D: .
CDR3: CASSPPSEGTQYF; J: TRBJ2-3; V: TRBV18; D: .
CDR3: CASSLAAQLNTGELFF; J: TRBJ2-2; V: TRBV5-1; D: .
CDR3: CATSQGDVTEQFF; J: TRBJ2-1; V: TRBV24-1; D: .
CDR3: CASSLASRAGGELFF; J: TRBJ2-2; V: TRBV7-2; D: .
CDR3: CASSTRQGGELFF; J: TRBJ2-2; V: TRBV12-3/TRBV12-4; D: TRBD1
CDR3: CASSEGQGARLQYF; J: TRBJ2-7; V: TRBV7-2; D: TRBD1
CDR3: CASSLADDYEQYF; J: TRBJ2-7; V: TRBV5-1; D: .
CDR3: CASSLLRLAGVDEQYF; J: TRBJ2-7; V: TRBV7-2; D: TRBD2
CDR3: CASRGLAGRAYNEQFF; J: TRBJ2-1; V: TRBV6-2/TRBV6-3; D: TRBD2
CDR3: CASSARVAGENIQYF; J: TRBJ2-4; V: TRBV7-2; D: TRBD2
CDR3: CASSPKQGKVYEQYF; J: TRBJ2-7; V: TRBV7-9; D: .
CDR3: CASSAKTGEGAKNIQYF; J: TRBJ2-4; V: TRBV5-4; D: .
CDR3: CSAQDSWGETQYF; J: TRBJ2-5; V: TRBV29-1; D: .
CDR3: CASSLGGVFSGNEQFF; J: TRBJ2-1; V: TRBV5-1; D: .
CDR3: CASSLALGRGSYNEQFF; J: TRBJ2-1; V: TRBV5-5; D: .
CDR3: CSASGGSGNTEAFF; J: TRBJ1-1; V: TRBV20-1; D: .
CDR3: CSVGGQGRSFTYEQYF; J: TRBJ2-7; V: TRBV29-1; D: TRBD1
CDR3: CSARDTGWVTEAFF; J: TRBJ1-1; V: TRBV20-1; D: .
CDR3: CARGSNTEAFF; J: TRBJ1-1; V: TRBV2; D: .
CDR3: CSAISGGLVDTQYF; J: TRBJ2-3; V: TRBV20-1; D: TRBD2
CDR3: CASRGNSGQAYEQYF; J: TRBJ2-7; V: TRBV28; D: TRBD1
CDR3: CATSRGKVQNNSPLHF; J: TRBJ1-6; V: TRBV15; D: .
CDR3: CASSLRLSDRYNEQFF; J: TRBJ2-1; V: TRBV6-2/TRBV6-3; D: .
CDR3: CASSLTAGGLYEQYF; J: TRBJ2-7; V: TRBV12-3/TRBV12-4; D: .
CDR3: CASSPQAQVSGYTF; J: TRBJ1-2; V: TRBV7-9; D: .
CDR3: CASSYKGGTGSYNEQFF; J: TRBJ2-1; V: TRBV7-9; D: .
CDR3: CSRRLAGGQETQYF; J: TRBJ2-5; V: TRBV20-1; D: TRBD2
CDR3: CSGRSRTEAFF; J: TRBJ1-1; V: TRBV20-1; D: .
CDR3: CASSFSDRGGLSGNTIYF; J: TRBJ1-3; V: TRBV5-1; D: TRBD1
CDR3: CSASGQRTYNEQFF; J: TRBJ2-1; V: TRBV20-1; D: .